A single sample is the source of the 24 T cell receptor beta chains below, sequenced in a study of beta chain features in type 1 diabetes. Study results and caveats: TCRB CDR3s were moderately but significantly shorter in Type 1 diabetes patients in all four CD4+ subsets.

The sequenced template was cDNA made from the entire isolated RNA. Using immunoSEQ multiplex PCR, the repertoire was profiled, and TCRdb retains in-frame clones only, with some absent. Among over 150,000 clones listed, roughly 8% were seen once. For these TCRs, the target antigens are not known. The sequencing sample was made of central memory CD4+ T cells from blood. The origin of the receptors is a woman under 30 with type 1 diabetes.

This clone appeared a few times. The V and J genes are TRBV18 and TRBJ2-1; 10 positions match TRBD1. The CDR3 has 15 amino acids. V was pared by 6 bases and J by 7 bases, with 9 bases of the junction left unmatched. From germline, CDR1 is KGHSH and CDR2 LQKENI. Here the CDR3 DNA reads TGTGCCAGCTCTGAAACTAGGACAGGGGGGAATGAGCAGTTCTTC. This translates into CASSETRTGGNEQFF.

This rearrangement joins TRBV5-4 to TRBJ2-2; 8 nucleotides align to TRBD1. The germline V gene encodes CDR1 SGHNT and CDR2 YYREEE (reference sequence). Trimming removed 4 bases from V and 5 bases from J; junction bases left unmatched: 7. This CDR3 spans 15 amino acids. DNA of the CDR3: TGTGCCAGCAGCCCCAGACAGGGGTATACCGGGGAGCTGTTTTTT. It encodes CASSPRQGYTGELFF.

This sequence joins TRBV2 and TRBJ1-5; 12 bases agree with TRBD1. Germline assignment: CDR1 SNHLY and CDR2 FYNNEI. CDR3 length: 15 amino acids. J was trimmed by 5 bases and V by 4 bases; bases with no gene match: 3. The chain's CDR3 is CASSAGQGAYQPQHF. Written as DNA, the CDR3 is TGTGCCAGCAGTGCGGGACAGGGGGCTTATCAGCCCCAGCATTTT.

This clone ranks as medium-sized. The V call is TRBV30, the J call TRBJ2-1; TRBD2 agrees at 13 bases. The V gene end was trimmed by 1 base and the J gene end by 7 bases; junction bases not matched to a gene: 4. The CDR3 is made up of 15 amino acids. Germline V gene sequence: CDR1 GTSNPN, CDR2 SVGIG (reference sequence). This chain's CDR3 is CAWSGKGLAGNEQFF. The CDR3 bases are TGTGCCTGGAGTGGGAAGGGACTAGCGGGAAATGAGCAGTTCTTC.

This clone was seen a few times. The rearrangement links TRBV7-2 to TRBJ1-4, with 7 bases aligning to TRBD1. The CDR3 is 15 residues long. The trim removed 3 bases at V and 7 bases at J, leaving 8 bases unmatched. Germline lookup yields CDR1 SGHTA and CDR2 FQGNSA. CDR3 sequence: CASSFTGRGSEKLFF. CDR3 in DNA: TGTGCCAGCAGCTTCACGGGCAGGGGGAGTGAAAAACTGTTTTTT.

V and J are TRBV28 and TRBJ1-4; TRBD1 is a possible D gene (5 bases). V gave up 1 base and J gave up 4 bases, with 10 bases separating them. The CDR3 totals 15 residues. Germline V gene lookup returns CDR1 MDHEN and CDR2 SYDVKM. CDR3 region: CASSLFVQVNEKLFF. CDR3 DNA: TGTGCCAGCAGTTTATTTGTACAGGTTAATGAAAAACTGTTTTTT. Full variable domain (rest looked up from reference TRBV28 and TRBJ1-4): DVKVTQSSRYLVKRTGEKVFLECVQDMDHENMFWYRQDPGLGLRLIYFSYDVKMKEKGDIPEGYSVSREKKERFSLILESASTNQTSMYLCASSLFVQVNEKLFFGSGTQLSVL.

This clone was seen only a few times. This chain links TRBV7-2 with TRBJ2-7, with no clear D. Per the germline V gene, CDR1 is SGHTA and CDR2 is FQGNSA. Trimming pared 0 bases from V and 2 bases from J, leaving 8 bases between. The CDR3 loop spans 14 amino acids. DNA for the CDR3: TGTGCCAGCAGCTTAGCCCACCCAGCCTACGAGCAGTACTTC. Encoded protein: CASSLAHPAYEQYF.

The chain is built from TRBV7-2 and TRBJ1-1; D may be TRBD1 (5 bases). V gave up 4 bases and J gave up 2 bases, with 8 bases separating them. CDR3 length equals 13 residues. Germline CDR1 is SGHTA and CDR2 is FQGNSA. DNA for the CDR3: TGTGCCAGCAGCTCTCAGGGAAACACTGAAGCTTTCTTT. Protein: CASSSQGNTEAFF.

This sequence joins TRBV10-3 and TRBJ1-2; 11 nucleotides line up with TRBD1. Trimming at V came to 6 bases and at J to 8 bases, leaving 8 bases not matched to a gene. CDR3 size: 14 residues. Looked up from germline, CDR1 is ENHRY and CDR2 is SYGVKD. The CDR3 loop is CAISRGDRGKGYTF. The CDR3 DNA is TGTGCCATCAGCCGAGGGGACAGGGGGAAAGGCTACACCTTC.

The chain combines TRBV7-2 with TRBJ2-5, with 7 positions matching TRBD1. The V gene end was trimmed by 3 bases and the J gene end by 5 bases; junction bases not matched to a gene: 6. Germline loops: CDR1 SGHTA, CDR2 FQGNSA. This CDR3 is built from 14 residues. In nucleotides, the CDR3 is TGTGCCAGCAGCTTTAGACAGGGTGGGGAGACCCAGTACTTC. It codes for CASSFRQGGETQYF.

This chain joins TRBV6-6 and TRBJ2-1; the match to TRBD1 covers 11 bases. CDR1 and CDR2 from the germline V gene are MNHNY and SVGAGI (reference sequence). Trimming at V came to 4 bases and at J to 9 bases, leaving 5 bases not matched to a gene. The CDR3 runs 14 residues. CDR3 sequence reads: CASSWDRGYGEQFF. Here the CDR3 DNA reads TGTGCCAGCAGTTGGGACAGGGGGTACGGTGAGCAGTTCTTC.

This chain links TRBV20-1 with TRBJ2-7; D not resolved. The CDR3 is 11 residues long. CDR1 is DFQATT, CDR2 SNEGSKA, per germline (reference sequence). V shed 3 bases and J shed 6 bases, with 9 bases lying between them. CDR3 loop: CSASPRVEQYF. CDR3 bases: TGCAGTGCTAGCCCTAGAGTCGAGCAGTACTTC.

This clone was picked up a small number of times. The CDR3 loop reads CASSPTGPINQPQHF. CDR3 DNA: TGTGCCAGCAGCCCGACAGGGCCAATCAATCAGCCCCAGCATTTT. J is TRBJ1-5 and V is TRBV11-2, with 7 bases fitting TRBD1. The germline V gene encodes CDR1 SGHAT and CDR2 FQNNGV. The CDR3 has 15 residues. V was pared by 5 bases and J by 3 bases, with 7 bases of the junction left unmatched.

This clone was counted between two and nine times. V usage is TRBV29-1 and J usage is TRBJ2-1; D ambiguous. The CDR3 runs to 12 residues. V lost 4 bases, J lost 3 bases, and 7 bases lay in between. Germline lookup yields CDR1 SQVTM and CDR2 ANQGSEA. CDR3 amino acids: CSVGQVYNEQFF. CDR3 nucleotides: TGCAGCGTTGGGCAGGTCTACAATGAGCAGTTCTTC.

The chain couples TRBV6-6 to TRBJ1-4, with no clear D. CDR3 length: 14 amino acids. CDR1 MNHNY and CDR2 SVGAGI come from the germline V gene (reference sequence). V gave up 4 bases and J gave up 5 bases, with 11 bases separating them. CDR3 in DNA: TGTGCCAGCAGTTCCTTCCCAGTCAATGAAAAACTGTTTTTT. Translating it yields CASSSFPVNEKLFF.

J is TRBJ2-1 and V is TRBV19; 7 nucleotides agree with TRBD1. The length of the CDR3 is 16 residues. The J segment lost 7 bases and the V segment lost 8 bases, leaving 17 bases of the junction unmatched. Germline lookup yields CDR1 LNHDA and CDR2 SQIVND (reference sequence). The CDR3 here is CASPPNRGSDLNEQFF. The CDR3 DNA sequence: TGTGCCAGTCCCCCGAACAGGGGATCCGACTTAAATGAGCAGTTCTTC.

CDR3 nucleotides: TGTGCCAGCAGAGGGGATTTCTACGAGCAGTACTTC. It yields the protein CASRGDFYEQYF. The genes are TRBV28 and TRBJ2-7; TRBD1 is a possible D gene (5 bases). V shed 6 bases and J shed 3 bases, with 9 bases lying between them. The V gene's germline CDR1 is MDHEN and CDR2 SYDVKM. This CDR3 contains 12 residues.

The rearrangement joins TRBV7-2 to TRBJ2-3; TRBD2 matches 9 bases. V gave up 5 bases and J gave up 5 bases; unmatched junction bases: 17. This CDR3 spans 18 amino acids. The germline V gene encodes CDR1 SGHTA and CDR2 FQGNSA. The CDR3 region is CASSPTGMAGGQGDTQYF. CDR3 sequence (DNA): TGTGCCAGCAGCCCTACGGGGATGGCGGGGGGGCAGGGAGATACGCAGTATTTT.

This clone was counted a few times. The rearrangement uses TRBV15 and TRBJ1-5, with a tentative D call TRBD1 (5 bases). The length of the CDR3 is 15 residues. Trimming removed 6 bases at V and 7 bases at J, with 19 bases between. The germline V gene has CDR1 LNHNV and CDR2 YYDKDF (reference sequence). The CDR3 coding sequence is TGTGCCACCAGTAAGACGGGGGGTCTGGGGCAGCCCCAGCATTTT. Translation: CATSKTGGLGQPQHF.

In its sample, this clone was seen a few times. This sequence joins TRBV28 and TRBJ1-3; D is ambiguous. The V and J ends lost 10 bases and 1 base respectively, with 14 bases between them. CDR3 length: 14 amino acids. The germline V gene encodes CDR1 MDHEN and CDR2 SYDVKM. The CDR3 sequence is CATSTGSSGNTIYF. In nucleotides, the CDR3 is TGTGCCACCAGCACGGGTTCTTCTGGAAACACCATATATTTT.

The V and J genes are TRBV9 and TRBJ2-2; possible D gene TRBD1, 5 bases. CDR3 size: 14 residues. V shed 3 bases and J shed 6 bases, with 12 bases lying between them. The germline gives CDR1 SGDLS, CDR2 YYNGEE. The CDR3 here is CASSGQGNAGELFF. The CDR3 DNA sequence: TGTGCCAGCAGCGGCCAGGGCAACGCCGGGGAGCTGTTTTTT.

This clone was counted only a few times. The chain recombines TRBV30 with TRBJ2-7; TRBD1 matches 8 bases. Germline trimming cut 1 base from V and 5 bases from J; bases unmatched to any gene: 10. Germline-derived CDR1 and CDR2 are GTSNPN and SVGIG (reference sequence). The CDR3 totals 15 residues. DNA for the CDR3: TGTGCCTGGAGTGAGGGGCAGGGGGCGAGAAACGAGCAGTACTTC. Its protein is CAWSEGQGARNEQYF.

In its sample, this clone was seen a few times. The rearrangement joins TRBV27 to TRBJ1-6, with 11 bases matching TRBD1. The CDR3 has 14 amino acids. J lost 10 bases, V lost 6 bases, and 5 bases had no gene match. Germline CDR1 MNHEY, CDR2 SMNVEV (reference sequence). Here the CDR3 reads CASSLGQGASPLHF. The CDR3 coding sequence is TGTGCCAGCAGCCTCGGACAGGGGGCCTCACCCCTCCACTTT.

This clone was found many times. This chain uses TRBV5-8 with TRBJ1-4; no reliable D call. This CDR3 is built from 18 residues. V shed 9 bases and J shed 0 bases, with 24 bases lying between them. Germline assignment: CDR1 SGHTS and CDR2 YDEGEE. DNA of the CDR3: TGTGCCATTTCAAGATCTGGGCTCCACTCGGCAACTAATGAAAAACTGTTTTTT. Residues: CAISRSGLHSATNEKLFF.